Listed below are T cell receptor beta chains from one sample, sequenced in a study of identical twins. TCRdb re-called the 5' RACE reads with MiXCR, one entry per CDR3 protein. This sample has over 250,000 distinct CDR3 sequences, with more than 8% found just once. These sequences were also reported in another study, on yellow fever vaccine responses in identical twins.

The sequenced sample consisted of CD8+ T cells sorted from blood. These receptors came from a woman between 18 and 29 years old in good health. The CDR3 runs from the conserved cysteine through the conserved F or W. Each record gives: J gene, V gene, D gene, clone size, CDR3 DNA, CDR3 protein. A D gene is named only where the DNA matches it firmly. The listing skips clone size in some rows; elsewhere it reads once, few, many or a size class.

J: TRBJ2-7; V: TRBV7-9; D: NA; size: few; DNA: TGTGCCAGCAGCCAACAGGGGAGGAGCGAGCAGTACTTC; CDR3: CASSQQGRSEQYF
J: TRBJ1-2; V: TRBV12-3/TRBV12-4; D: NA; size: NA; DNA: TGTGCCAGCAGTTTAGAGTTCGGGGGGCCCTATGGCTACACCTTC; CDR3: CASSLEFGGPYGYTF
J: TRBJ2-7; V: TRBV20-1; D: NA; size: few; DNA: TGCAGTGAGAGGGGGATCGGCTCCTACGAGCAGTACTTC; CDR3: CSERGIGSYEQYF
J: TRBJ2-7; V: TRBV20-1; D: NA; size: many; DNA: TGCAGTGCTATGAGAGCTTCCTACGAGCAGTACTTC; CDR3: CSAMRASYEQYF
J: TRBJ2-3; V: TRBV10-3; D: TRBD2; size: many; DNA: TGTGCCATCAGTGAGGGAGCGGGAGATGCAGATACGCAGTATTTT; CDR3: CAISEGAGDADTQYF
J: TRBJ2-1; V: TRBV11-2; D: TRBD2; size: few; DNA: TGTGCCAGCAGCTTAGCGGGAGGGCCGAGTGAGCAGTTCTTC; CDR3: CASSLAGGPSEQFF
J: TRBJ2-7; V: TRBV29-1; D: TRBD1; size: many; DNA: TGCAGCGTTGAATCCCCAAAGCCGGGACAGAGTTACGAGCAGTACTTC; CDR3: CSVESPKPGQSYEQYF
J: TRBJ2-2; V: TRBV6-1; D: TRBD2; size: few; DNA: TGTGCCAGCAGTGATACCGGGACTAGCGGGAGTTCAGACGGGGAGCTGTTTTTT; CDR3: CASSDTGTSGSSDGELFF
J: TRBJ2-5; V: TRBV6-1; D: TRBD1; size: NA; DNA: TGTGCCAGCAGGCTTGGGACAGCCCAAGAGACCCAGTACTTC; CDR3: CASRLGTAQETQYF
J: TRBJ2-7; V: TRBV7-9; D: NA; size: few; DNA: TGTGCCAGCAGCTTAGCGCCGGTCCTCGAGCAGTACTTC; CDR3: CASSLAPVLEQYF
J: TRBJ2-7; V: TRBV20-1; D: TRBD2; size: many; DNA: TGCAGTGCTAGAGATATAGCGGGGACCTCCTACGAGCAGTACTTC; CDR3: CSARDIAGTSYEQYF
J: TRBJ1-5; V: TRBV28; D: TRBD1; size: many; DNA: TGTGCCAGCAGTAATTATCCTAGGGACAGGGATACCCACCAGCATTTT; CDR3: CASSNYPRDRDTHQHF
J: TRBJ1-2; V: TRBV20-1; D: TRBD1; size: many; DNA: TGCAGTGCTAGGCAGGGGGCGAGCTATGGCTACACCTTC; CDR3: CSARQGASYGYTF
J: TRBJ1-1; V: TRBV6-5; D: NA; size: many; DNA: TGTGCCAGCAGTTACCTCGGAACTGAAGCTTTCTTT; CDR3: CASSYLGTEAFF
J: TRBJ2-1; V: TRBV5-1; D: NA; size: NA; DNA: TGCGCCAGCAGGCCCACTGGCGGCCTGGAGCAGTTCTTC; CDR3: CASRPTGGLEQFF
J: TRBJ1-1; V: TRBV6-1; D: TRBD1; size: many; DNA: TGTGCCAGCAGTAAAGACAGGGATCGCACTGAAGCTTTCTTT; CDR3: CASSKDRDRTEAFF
J: TRBJ2-5; V: TRBV7-2; D: NA; size: NA; DNA: TGTGCCAGCAGCTTATGGACACTAGAGACCCAGTACTTC; CDR3: CASSLWTLETQYF
J: TRBJ2-1; V: TRBV6-4; D: NA; size: many; DNA: TGTGCCAGCAGTGCTTCAGGGGACGAGCAGTTCTTC; CDR3: CASSASGDEQFF
J: TRBJ2-7; V: TRBV27; D: TRBD1; size: many; DNA: TGTGCCAGCAGTTTGCAAGTACAGGGGCACGAGCAGTACTTC; CDR3: CASSLQVQGHEQYF
J: TRBJ1-2; V: TRBV12-3/TRBV12-4; D: NA; size: many; DNA: TGTGCCAGCAAGCCGACGGGCGGGGAGTATGGCTACACCTTC; CDR3: CASKPTGGEYGYTF
J: TRBJ2-1; V: TRBV7-9; D: TRBD2; size: many; DNA: TGTGCCAGCAGCTTAGCTCCCGGGGGGGCCTACAATGAGCAGTTCTTC; CDR3: CASSLAPGGAYNEQFF
J: TRBJ2-1; V: TRBV6-6; D: NA; size: many; DNA: TGTGCCAGCAGTTACTCGAAGGCAGACGAGCAGTTCTTC; CDR3: CASSYSKADEQFF
J: TRBJ2-7; V: TRBV7-2; D: TRBD2; size: few; DNA: TGTGCCAGCAGCCCTAGCGGGGCACTCTACGAGCAGTACTTC; CDR3: CASSPSGALYEQYF
J: TRBJ2-2; V: TRBV4-2; D: TRBD2; size: NA; DNA: TGTGCCAGCAGCCAAAAATGGGGCGGGGGGAACACCGGGGAGCTGTTTTTT; CDR3: CASSQKWGGGNTGELFF
J: TRBJ1-2; V: TRBV6-5; D: NA; size: few; DNA: TGTGCCAGCAGTTCACCCGGGGTCGGGATTTATGGCTACACCTTC; CDR3: CASSSPGVGIYGYTF
J: TRBJ1-2; V: TRBV28; D: NA; size: NA; DNA: TGTGCCAGCAGTTTTCTCGGGGCTGGCTACACCTTC; CDR3: CASSFLGAGYTF
J: TRBJ2-1; V: TRBV7-9; D: NA; size: NA; DNA: TGTGCCAGCAGAGGGACACCCTACAATGAGCAGTTCTTC; CDR3: CASRGTPYNEQFF
J: TRBJ2-1; V: TRBV3-1; D: TRBD2; size: few; DNA: TGTGCCAGCACCCAAGGACTAGCGGCTAACAATGAGCAGTTCTTC; CDR3: CASTQGLAANNEQFF
J: TRBJ2-5; V: TRBV4-1; D: NA; size: few; DNA: TGCGCCAGCAGCCAACCTGATGGACAGCTGTTGGAGACCCAGTACTTC; CDR3: CASSQPDGQLLETQYF
J: TRBJ1-2; V: TRBV25-1; D: NA; size: few; DNA: TGTGCCAGCAGTGAACAGCCAGACTATGGCTACACCTTC; CDR3: CASSEQPDYGYTF
J: TRBJ1-4; V: TRBV6-1; D: NA; size: NA; DNA: TGTGCCAGCAGCTCCGGGACCCTGAATGAAAAACTGTTTTTT; CDR3: CASSSGTLNEKLFF